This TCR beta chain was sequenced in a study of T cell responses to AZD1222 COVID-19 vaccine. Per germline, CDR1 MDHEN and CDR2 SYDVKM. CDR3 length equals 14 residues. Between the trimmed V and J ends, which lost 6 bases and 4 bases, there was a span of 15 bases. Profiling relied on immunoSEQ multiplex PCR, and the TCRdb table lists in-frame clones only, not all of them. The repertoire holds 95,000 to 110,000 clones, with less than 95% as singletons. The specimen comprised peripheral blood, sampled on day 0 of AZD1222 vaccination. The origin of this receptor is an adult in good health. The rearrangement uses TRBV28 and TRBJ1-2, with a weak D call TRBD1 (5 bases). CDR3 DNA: TGTGCCAGCAGCTCGACGGGGACCTTCTATGGCTACACCTTC. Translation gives CASSSTGTFYGYTF.